This T cell receptor (beta chain) was sequenced in a study of blood T cell repertoires in COVID-19. Study overall: Researchers got acute and convalescent COVID-19 samples from the United States, Italy and Spain.

TCRdb's table, derived via immunoSEQ multiplex PCR, lists solely in-frame clones and lacks some. The repertoire consists of roughly 32,000 clones, with around 86% occurring once and the leading ten covering around 15%. Trimming took 3 bases from V and 6 from J; bases not matched to a gene: 8. Per germline, CDR1 MNHNY and CDR2 SVGAGI (reference sequence). There are 16 residues in the CDR3. The source material was peripheral blood. The clonotype comes from a man in his 60s with active COVID-19. The chain joins TRBV6-6 to TRBJ2-2, with 9 bases that match TRBD2. As DNA, the CDR3 is TGTGCCAGCAGTTATGGTAGCGGGAGAGGTTCCGGGGAGCTGTTTTTT. Its protein is CASSYGSGRGSGELFF.